This T cell receptor beta chain comes out of a study of blood T cell repertoires in COVID-19. Sequencing was performed with immunoSEQ multiplex PCR; in TCRdb, only in-frame clones are kept and a portion is missing. The sample has about 220,000 clones; about four fifths are singletons. The TCR comes from a woman aged 40 to 50 with acute COVID-19. Sequenced sample: PBMCs or T cells enriched from blood (not recorded which).

CDR3 sequence reads: CASSERQDGKLFF. In DNA, the CDR3 is TGTGCCAGCAGTGAAAGGCAAGACGGGAAACTGTTTTTT. V is TRBV2 and J is TRBJ1-4; unclear D gene. Germline lookup yields CDR1 SNHLY and CDR2 FYNNEI. The CDR3 covers 13 residues. Trimming left V 2 bases short and J 11 bases short, with 12 bases between.